The 5 T cell receptor beta chains listed next were all sequenced from one sample in a study of regulatory T cells in long-lasting Graves disease. Sequencing libraries for TCR beta were prepared with iRepertoire HTBI primers and Arm-PCR of CDR3 regions. TCRdb analysed the multiplex PCR reads with MiXCR anew, one entry per CDR3 protein. This sample yields over 450,000 distinct CDR3 sequences, of which about 12% are seen a single time; roughly 8.9% belongs to the top ten. Regarding time point: newly diagnosed GD, antithyroid drugs for less than 3 months. The TCR library was made from RNA extracted from PBMCs. The same sample was also used in a study of T cells in Graves' hyperthyroidism and ophthalmopathy.

The material sequenced was peripheral blood mononuclear cells (PBMCs), taken at new diagnosis, from a patient treated with antithyroid drugs. The source is a woman aged 25 to 39 with Graves disease.

The sample holds many counts of this clonotype. The chain links TRBV20-1 to TRBJ2-1; 8 bases map to TRBD2. The CDR3 spans 12 residues. The J segment lost 9 bases and the V segment lost 6 bases, leaving 7 bases of the junction unmatched. CDR1 is DFQATT, CDR2 SNEGSKA, per germline (reference sequence). CDR3 DNA sequence: TGCAGTGCAGATACTGGACTAGCTGAGCAGTTCTTC. This encodes CSADTGLAEQFF.

There are many counts of this clonotype. The chain joins TRBV29-1 to TRBJ2-5; 10 bases fit TRBD2. Germline V CDR1 and CDR2: SQVTM, ANQGSEA. Trimming took 3 bases from V and 2 from J; bases not matched to a gene: 6. The CDR3 is made up of 15 amino acids. The CDR3: CSVDTGLADQETQYF. CDR3 sequence (DNA): TGCAGCGTTGATACAGGACTAGCGGATCAAGAGACCCAGTACTTC.

This clonotype was seen at least ten times. The rearrangement uses TRBV28 and TRBJ2-1, with TRBD2 identical over 12 bases. After removal of 4 bases from V and 5 bases from J, the junction contained 9 bases not matched to a gene. Per germline, CDR1 MDHEN and CDR2 SYDVKM. The CDR3 totals 17 residues. CDR3 sequence reads: CASSSSGRARMNNEQFF. CDR3 nucleotide sequence: TGTGCCAGCAGTTCTAGCGGGAGGGCCCGGATGAACAATGAGCAGTTCTTC.

This clonotype has just a few counts. The chain recombines TRBV6-2 or TRBV6-3 with TRBJ1-5; 7 bases fit TRBD1. Germline values: CDR1 MNHEY, CDR2 SVGEGT. This CDR3 is 17 amino acids long. V lost 2 bases to trimming and J lost 1 base; unmatched junction nucleotides: 8. As DNA, the CDR3 is TGTGCCAGCAGTTACGGCACCAACAGGGGAAGCAATCAGCCCCAGCATTTT. Amino acids: CASSYGTNRGSNQPQHF.

The chain couples TRBV6-1 to TRBJ2-2, with 8 bases identical to TRBD1. This CDR3 has 20 amino acids. Trimming took 1 base from V and 3 from J; bases not matched to a gene: 16. Germline lookup yields CDR1 MNHNS and CDR2 SASEGT. The CDR3 is CASSEGSGWAGTGDTGELFF. The DNA of the CDR3 is TGTGCCAGCAGTGAAGGGTCAGGATGGGCCGGGACAGGTGACACCGGGGAGCTGTTTTTT.